The TCR beta chain under discussion was sequenced for a study of T cells after yellow fever vaccination. With regard to this clonotype: Its target is not known.

Findings of the study overall: Clonotype sharing between CD4 and CD8 compartments was small. Booster samples showed a return of most primary-vaccination clones (about 97% CD4, 88% CD8). Faster peaking, at day 5 versus 15, marked a secondary response that was weaker.

CDR1 is DFQATT, CDR2 SNEGSKA, per germline (reference sequence). The CDR3 extends over 15 amino acids. V shed 0 bases and J shed 7 bases, with 17 bases lying between them. 5'RACE template switching generated TCR cDNA, adding a universal primer site and UMIs. A single record per CDR3 protein comes from TCRdb applying MiXCR to the 5' RACE reads. The data show 300,000 to 350,000 distinct CDR3 sequences, 3.5% to 4.5% seen once. This chain joins TRBV20-1 and TRBJ2-3, with D perhaps matching TRBD2 (6 bases). Sequenced material: PBMCs, taken 15 days after the yellow fever booster vaccination. This clonotype was obtained from a man aged 18 to 30 who received the YFV17D yellow fever vaccine. This CDR3 is CSARDYGGLTNTQYF. CDR3 in DNA: TGCAGTGCTAGAGATTATGGGGGACTGACGAATACGCAGTATTTT.